These 24 T cell receptor beta chains came from one sample sequenced in a study of T cells expressing NK-cell markers (dated by TCRdb to about 2020). Library preparation was by 5' RACE. The sequencer listed for this sample is Illumina HiSeq 2000. TCRdb reprocessed the raw reads; every CDR3 protein sequence is a single record, and DNA is not supplied. This sample's table contains around 550,000 distinct CDR3 sequences. The ten largest clones add up to approximately 3.6% of the sample. Sequences were obtained from blood T cells: a sorted CD56 or NKG2C T cell subset, CD4+ or CD8+ T cells, or bulk PBMC T cells (not recorded which). All receptors come from a young man in good health. Donor details come from another sample of the same person, matched by shared clones.

The rearrangement links TRBV29-1 to TRBJ2-5. This CDR3 is built from 13 residues. Germline V lookup: CDR1 SQVTM, CDR2 ANQGSEA. The CDR3 spells CSVRGSALETQYF.

The V gene is TRBV28, the J gene TRBJ2-5; the TCRdb call, TRBD2, lacks DNA for checking. From germline, CDR1 is MDHEN and CDR2 SYDVKM. The CDR3 totals 14 residues. CDR3 protein: CASYSSGLSETQYF. Looking up the rest from reference TRBV28 and TRBJ2-5 gives the full variable domain: DVKVTQSSRYLVKRTGEKVFLECVQDMDHENMFWYRQDPGLGLRLIYFSYDVKMKEKGDIPEGYSVSREKKERFSLILESASTNQTSMYLCASYSSGLSETQYFGPGTRLLVL.

The rearrangement uses TRBV6-5 and TRBJ2-1; as DNA is missing, the TRBD1 call by TCRdb cannot be tested. The CDR3 sequence is 15 residues long. Germline CDR1 and CDR2: MNHEY and SVGAGI. CDR3 residues: CASSLLEGPINEQFF.

The chain couples TRBV24-1 to TRBJ2-3; the D call of TRBD1 rests on TCRdb alone, since no DNA is present to check it. Looked up from germline, CDR1 is KGHDR and CDR2 is SFDVKD. The CDR3 sequence is 15 residues long. CDR3 sequence reads: CATSDTGISTDTQYF.

The V and J genes are TRBV12-3 or TRBV12-4 and TRBJ2-1; the TRBD1 assignment by TCRdb is unverifiable without DNA. This CDR3 has 16 residues. Here the CDR3 reads CASVRQGSRPYNEQFF.

V usage is TRBV6-5 and J usage is TRBJ1-1. This CDR3 has 17 residues. Germline CDR1 and CDR2: MNHEY and SVGAGI. CDR3 sequence: CASSYRVGGRKHTEAFF.

The J gene is TRBJ1-5, the V gene TRBV3-1; TCRdb's D gene call, TRBD1, goes unchecked for lack of DNA. The length of the CDR3 is 14 residues. Germline V lookup: CDR1 LGHDT, CDR2 YNNKEL (reference sequence). CDR3 sequence: CASSLAPANQPQHF.

CDR3 sequence: CAISEFVGGPNEQFF. The chain combines TRBV10-3 with TRBJ2-1; the TRBD2 assignment by TCRdb is unverifiable without DNA. The CDR3 extends over 15 amino acids. From germline, CDR1 is ENHRY and CDR2 SYGVKD.

The V call is TRBV18, the J call TRBJ2-1; checking the TCRdb D call of TRBD1 is not possible without DNA. The length of the CDR3 is 13 residues. CDR1 is KGHSH and CDR2 is LQKENI in the germline V gene. The CDR3 is CASSPRGSEEQFF.

The CDR3 here is CASSPFWGRDTYEQYF. The chain combines TRBV7-2 with TRBJ2-7; TCRdb's D gene call, TRBD1, goes unchecked for lack of DNA. Per germline, CDR1 SGHTA and CDR2 FQGNSA. The CDR3 covers 16 residues.

CDR3 protein: CASSFAGGPSPLHF. The chain couples TRBV12-3 or TRBV12-4 to TRBJ1-6; TCRdb returns TRBD1, unconfirmable since there is no DNA. The CDR3 is made up of 14 amino acids.

This chain joins TRBV5-1 and TRBJ2-1; the TRBD2 assignment by TCRdb is unverifiable without DNA. This CDR3 spans 18 amino acids. Germline V gene sequence: CDR1 SGHRS, CDR2 YFSETQ. This CDR3 is CASSPGLAGGGPYNEQFF.

The chain carries TRBV20-1 and TRBJ2-2; TCRdb proposes TRBD1, but this gene call is untestable without DNA. The CDR3 spans 14 residues. Germline CDR1 DFQATT, CDR2 SNEGSKA (reference sequence). The CDR3: CSAPRRGATGELFF.

This chain uses TRBV5-1 with TRBJ2-4; TCRdb indicates TRBD2, and absent DNA this call remains unverified. This CDR3 is 19 amino acids long. Germline V gene sequence: CDR1 SGHRS, CDR2 YFSETQ. CDR3 residues: CASSLGRLPHWGPKNIQYF.

The V gene is TRBV4-1, the J gene TRBJ2-7; without DNA, the TCRdb call of TRBD1 cannot be checked. CDR1 and CDR2 (germline): MGHRA, YSYEKL. This CDR3 is 15 amino acids long. The CDR3 reads CASSQADRGKYEQYF.

The gene calls are TRBV4-1 and TRBJ2-4; TCRdb gives TRBD2 as the D gene, but with no DNA this cannot be confirmed. The CDR3 is made up of 15 amino acids. Germline loops: CDR1 MGHRA, CDR2 YSYEKL. The CDR3 loop is CASSQVGLKRDIQYF.

The J gene is TRBJ1-3, the V gene TRBV12-3 or TRBV12-4; TCRdb picks TRBD1, but there is no DNA to check that call. This CDR3 contains 14 residues. The CDR3 is CASSSGTVGNTIYF.

The chain recombines TRBV7-9 with TRBJ2-1. Germline CDR1 SEHNR, CDR2 FQNEAQ (reference sequence). The CDR3 length is 14 residues. The CDR3 loop is CASSLDALGDEQFF.

The gene calls are TRBV2 and TRBJ2-5; absent DNA, TCRdb's TRBD2 call cannot be checked. CDR3 length equals 16 residues. The germline gives CDR1 SNHLY, CDR2 FYNNEI. The CDR3 is CASSEFQLAGGETQYF.

The J gene is TRBJ2-3, the V gene TRBV2; without DNA, the TCRdb call of TRBD1 cannot be checked. Per germline, CDR1 SNHLY and CDR2 FYNNEI. CDR3 length equals 15 residues. The CDR3 spells CASNRRDPQPDTQYF. The entire variable domain, with the rest obtained from reference TRBV2 and TRBJ2-3, is as follows: EPEVTQTPSHQVTQMGQEVILRCVPISNHLYFYWYRQILGQKVEFLVSFYNNEISEKSEIFDDQFSVERPDGSNFTLKIRSTKLEDSAMYFCASNRRDPQPDTQYFGPGTRLTVL.

The V call is TRBV18, the J call TRBJ1-1; TCRdb's D gene call, TRBD1, goes unchecked for lack of DNA. Germline-derived CDR1 and CDR2 are KGHSH and LQKENI. The CDR3 runs 12 residues. CDR3 in amino acids: CASFTQGTEAFF. The full variable domain, with the rest looked up from reference TRBV18 and TRBJ1-1, is NAGVMQNPRHLVRRRGQEARLRCSPMKGHSHVYWYRQLPEEGLKFMVYLQKENIIDESGMPKERFSAEFPKEGPSILRIQQVVRGDSAAYFCASFTQGTEAFFGQGTRLTVV.

The rearrangement uses TRBV3-1 and TRBJ2-1; with no DNA, the TCRdb D assignment of TRBD2 cannot be verified. The germline CDR1 and CDR2 sequences are LGHDT and YNNKEL (reference sequence). The CDR3 has 12 residues. The CDR3 spells CASSKLANEQFF.

The V call is TRBV5-8, the J call TRBJ2-5. Per germline, CDR1 SGHTS and CDR2 YDEGEE. This CDR3 is 13 amino acids long. The CDR3: CASSSSVQETQYF. The full variable domain, in which reference TRBV5-8 and TRBJ2-5 provide the parts outside the CDR3, is EAGVTQSPTHLIKTRGQQATLRCSPISGHTSVYWYQQALGLGLQFLLWYDEGEERNRGNFPPRFSGRQFPNYSSELNVNALELEDSALYLCASSSSVQETQYFGPGTRLLVL.

The V gene is TRBV3-1, the J gene TRBJ2-7. Germline V gene sequence: CDR1 LGHDT, CDR2 YNNKEL (reference sequence). The CDR3 runs to 11 residues. CDR3 protein: CASSHYDEQYF.